This TCR beta chain was captured in a study of blood T cell repertoires in COVID-19. Clones were sequenced by immunoSEQ multiplex PCR, and TCRdb holds only the in-frame ones, with some missing. The table records 75,000 or so clones, less than 85% of them present only once. The sequence came from a woman of 80 years or more with acute or convalescent COVID-19. The sequenced sample consisted of peripheral blood.

Here the CDR3 DNA reads TGTGCCAGCAGTTCAAAGCGTCAGCCCCAGCATTTT. This gives the protein CASSSKRQPQHF. The V and J genes are TRBV28 and TRBJ1-5; no definite D call. The V end lost 4 bases, the J end lost 6 bases, and 7 bases lay between the germline ends. This CDR3 contains 12 residues. CDR1 MDHEN and CDR2 SYDVKM come from the germline V gene.